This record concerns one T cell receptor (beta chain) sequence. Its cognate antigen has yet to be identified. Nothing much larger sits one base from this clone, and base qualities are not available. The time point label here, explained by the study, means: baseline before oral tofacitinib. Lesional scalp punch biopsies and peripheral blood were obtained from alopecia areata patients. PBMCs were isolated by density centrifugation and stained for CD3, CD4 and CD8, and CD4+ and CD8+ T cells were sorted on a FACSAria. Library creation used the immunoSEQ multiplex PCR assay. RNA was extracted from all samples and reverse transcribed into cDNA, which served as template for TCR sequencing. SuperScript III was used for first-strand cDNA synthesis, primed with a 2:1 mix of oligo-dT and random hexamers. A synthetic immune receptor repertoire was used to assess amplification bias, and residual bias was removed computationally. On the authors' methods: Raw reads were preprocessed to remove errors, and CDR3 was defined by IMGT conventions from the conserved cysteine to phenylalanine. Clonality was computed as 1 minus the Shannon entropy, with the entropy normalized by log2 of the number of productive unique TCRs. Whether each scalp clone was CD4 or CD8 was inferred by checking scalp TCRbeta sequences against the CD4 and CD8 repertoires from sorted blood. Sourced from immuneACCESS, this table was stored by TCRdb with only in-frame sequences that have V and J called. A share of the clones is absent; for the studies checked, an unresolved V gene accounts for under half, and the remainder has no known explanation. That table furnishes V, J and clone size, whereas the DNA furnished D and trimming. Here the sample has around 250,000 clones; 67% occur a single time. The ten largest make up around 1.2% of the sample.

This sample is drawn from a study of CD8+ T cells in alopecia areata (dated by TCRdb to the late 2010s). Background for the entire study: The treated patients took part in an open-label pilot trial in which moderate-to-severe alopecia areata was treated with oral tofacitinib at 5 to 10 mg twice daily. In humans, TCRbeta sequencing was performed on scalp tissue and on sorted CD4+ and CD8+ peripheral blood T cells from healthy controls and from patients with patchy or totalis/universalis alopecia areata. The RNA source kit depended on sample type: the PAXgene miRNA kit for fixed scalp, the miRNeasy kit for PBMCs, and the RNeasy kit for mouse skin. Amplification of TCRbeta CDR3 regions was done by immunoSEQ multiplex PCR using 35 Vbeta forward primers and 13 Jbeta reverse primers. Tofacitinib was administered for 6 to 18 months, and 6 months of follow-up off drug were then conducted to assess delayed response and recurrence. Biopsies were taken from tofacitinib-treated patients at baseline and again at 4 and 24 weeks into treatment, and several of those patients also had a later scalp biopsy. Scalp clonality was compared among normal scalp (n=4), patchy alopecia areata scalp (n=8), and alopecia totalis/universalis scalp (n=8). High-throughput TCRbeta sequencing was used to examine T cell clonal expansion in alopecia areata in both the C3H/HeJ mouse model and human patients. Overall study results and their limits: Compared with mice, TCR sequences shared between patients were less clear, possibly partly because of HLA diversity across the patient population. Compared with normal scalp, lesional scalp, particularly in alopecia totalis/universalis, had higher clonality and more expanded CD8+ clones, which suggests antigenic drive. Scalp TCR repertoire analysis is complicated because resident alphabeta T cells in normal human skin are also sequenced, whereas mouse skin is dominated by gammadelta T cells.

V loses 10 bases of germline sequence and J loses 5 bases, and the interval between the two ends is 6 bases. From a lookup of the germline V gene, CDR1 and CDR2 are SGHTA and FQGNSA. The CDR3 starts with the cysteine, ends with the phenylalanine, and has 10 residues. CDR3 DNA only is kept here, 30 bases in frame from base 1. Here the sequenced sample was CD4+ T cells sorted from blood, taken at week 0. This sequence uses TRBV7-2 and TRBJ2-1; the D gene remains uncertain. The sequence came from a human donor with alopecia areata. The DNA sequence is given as TGTGCCATAGCTAACAATGAGCAGTTCTTC. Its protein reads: CAIANNEQFF.